This T cell receptor (beta chain) was sequenced during a study of cytomegalovirus exposure and HLA in healthy donors. Amplification used 60 Vbeta primers and 13 Jbeta primers. The assay was immunoSEQ multiplex PCR, and TCRdb's table has in-frame clones only and misses some. This sample has roughly 100,000 clones, with about four fifths found just once. The V end lost 5 bases, the J end lost 6 bases, and 14 bases lay between the germline ends. The CDR3 totals 13 residues. Germline V gene lookup returns CDR1 MNHEY and CDR2 SVGAGI. The chain couples TRBV6-5 to TRBJ2-7; unclear D gene. The sequenced sample was PBMCs. This TCR was recovered from a man between 35 and 55 years old in good health and CMV-seronegative. The chain's CDR3 is CASSQLSHLEQYF. The CDR3 DNA reads as TGTGCCAGCAGTCAACTATCCCATCTCGAGCAGTACTTC.